The rows below give T cell receptor beta chains drawn from one sample of a study of blood T cell repertoires in COVID-19. The repertoire was sequenced with immunoSEQ multiplex PCR; TCRdb's copy has only in-frame clones and lacks some. This table holds hundreds of thousands of clones, about 89% found once. Sequenced sample: peripheral blood. The origin of the receptors is a woman aged 55-69 years who had recovered from COVID-19. CDR3s include the opening cysteine and the closing phenylalanine or tryptophan. Each record gives: CDR3 protein, CDR3 DNA, D gene, V gene, clone size, CDR3 length, J gene. D genes are given only for firm matches. Size values are once, few and many counts, or a class for expanded clones, and some rows have none.

CDR3: CASTSTSGAYNEQFF
DNA: TGTGCCAGCACCTCCACTAGCGGAGCCTACAATGAGCAGTTCTTC
D: TRBD2
V: TRBV7-8
size: .
length: 15
J: TRBJ2-1

CDR3: CASSVVKGSTDTQYF
DNA: TGTGCCAGCAGCGTAGTCAAGGGGTCCACAGATACGCAGTATTTT
D: .
V: TRBV9
size: .
length: 15
J: TRBJ2-3

CDR3: CASSYPDRETGELFF
DNA: TGTGCCAGCAGTTACCCCGACAGGGAAACCGGGGAGCTGTTTTTT
D: TRBD1
V: TRBV6-6
size: .
length: 15
J: TRBJ2-2

CDR3: CATSDKDRGAFF
DNA: TGTGCCACCAGTGATAAGGACAGGGGAGCTTTCTTT
D: TRBD1
V: TRBV24-1
size: .
length: 12
J: TRBJ1-1

CDR3: CASTVGTLEGSNQPQHF
DNA: TGTGCCAGCACCGTCGGAACACTTGAGGGTAGCAATCAGCCCCAGCATTTT
D: .
V: TRBV28
size: .
length: 17
J: TRBJ1-5

CDR3: CASSRIIRDTQYF
DNA: TGTGCCAGCAGCAGGATTATCAGGGATACGCAGTATTTT
D: .
V: TRBV5-4
size: once
length: 13
J: TRBJ2-3

CDR3: CASSQSRVGGYTF
DNA: TGTGCCAGCAGCCAATCCAGGGTAGGGGGCTACACCTTC
D: .
V: TRBV3-1/TRBV3-2
size: .
length: 13
J: TRBJ1-2

CDR3: CATSDSNVAEAFF
DNA: TGTGCCACCAGTGACTCTAACGTAGCTGAAGCTTTCTTT
D: .
V: TRBV24-1
size: once
length: 13
J: TRBJ1-1

CDR3: CASSIKRQGNQPQHF
DNA: TGTGCCAGTAGTATAAAACGGCAGGGCAATCAGCCCCAGCATTTT
D: .
V: TRBV19
size: .
length: 15
J: TRBJ1-5

CDR3: CASRSTASGNTIYF
DNA: TGTGCCAGCCGGTCGACAGCCTCTGGAAACACCATATATTTT
D: .
V: TRBV3-1/TRBV3-2
size: .
length: 14
J: TRBJ1-3

CDR3: CASSLTLENEQFF
DNA: TGTGCCAGCAGCTTAACGTTAGAAAATGAGCAGTTCTTC
D: .
V: TRBV7-3
size: .
length: 13
J: TRBJ2-1

CDR3: CATSRRTGSSPLHF
DNA: TGTGCCACCAGCAGAAGGACAGGGAGTTCACCCCTCCACTTT
D: TRBD1
V: TRBV15
size: .
length: 14
J: TRBJ1-6

CDR3: CAISEAMTGGTNEKLFF
DNA: TGTGCCATCAGTGAGGCGATGACAGGGGGAACTAATGAAAAACTGTTTTTT
D: TRBD1
V: TRBV10-3
size: .
length: 17
J: TRBJ1-4

CDR3: CASSQGQGLPYRRIYEQYF
DNA: TGTGCCAGCAGCCAAGGACAGGGTCTACCGTACCGGCGGATCTACGAGCAGTACTTC
D: TRBD1
V: TRBV14
size: .
length: 19
J: TRBJ2-7